The 5 T cell receptor beta chains in this list originate from one sample, sequenced in a study of T-cell reconstitution after alpha-beta-depleted transplantation in children. Preparing the TCRbeta library involved the use of unique molecular identifiers. TCRdb redid the calling of the PCR reads with MiXCR, one entry per CDR3 protein. The table includes about 980,000 distinct CDR3 sequences, around 30% detected once. Sequencing was performed on PBMCs, mostly from graft donor cells, taken 360 days after TCRalphabeta/CD19-depleted stem cell transplant. The source is a boy under two years old who had a stem cell transplant for SCID, so the T cells may come from the graft donor.

The chain has TRBV7-9 and TRBJ2-3; D is possibly TRBD2 (6 bases). Trimming shortened V by 5 bases and J by 4 bases, and 22 bases separated the two germline ends. Germline V gene data show CDR1 as SEHNR and CDR2 as FQNEAQ (reference sequence). CDR3 size: 17 residues. Here the CDR3 reads CASSILFGPTGADTQYF. CDR3 in DNA: TGTGCCAGCAGCATACTTTTTGGGCCCACGGGGGCAGATACGCAGTATTTT.

The sample holds a few counts of this clonotype. This chain connects TRBV20-1 to TRBJ2-7, with D tentatively TRBD1 or TRBD2 (5 bases each). This CDR3 spans 14 amino acids. V was trimmed by 1 base and J by 0 bases, leaving 10 bases between them. Per the germline V gene, CDR1 is DFQATT and CDR2 is SNEGSKA (reference sequence). CDR3 sequence: CSARVGTPSYEQYF. The CDR3, as DNA: TGCAGTGCTAGAGTAGGGACGCCCTCCTACGAGCAGTACTTC.

The rearrangement links TRBV10-3 to TRBJ1-1; maybe TRBD1 (6 bases). CDR3 size: 14 residues. V was shortened by 0 bases and J by 5 bases, with 10 bases between the two germline ends. CDR1 and CDR2 from the germline V gene are ENHRY and SYGVKD. CDR3 sequence reads: CAISESWQGTEAFF. Written as DNA, the CDR3 is TGTGCCATCAGTGAGTCGTGGCAGGGGACTGAAGCTTTCTTT.

This clonotype was detected a few times. The CDR3 bases are TGCGCCAGCAGCTTGGCCGGGTGGTGGGATGAGAATAATTCACCCCTCCACTTT. This encodes CASSLAGWWDENNSPLHF. The chain joins TRBV5-1 to TRBJ1-6; the D is unclear. This CDR3 has 18 amino acids. V was trimmed by 0 bases and J by 5 bases, leaving 18 bases between them. Germline loops: CDR1 SGHRS, CDR2 YFSETQ.

The chain employs TRBV20-1 and TRBJ1-4; 7 positions agree with TRBD1. Germline-derived CDR1 and CDR2 are DFQATT and SNEGSKA (reference sequence). Losses at the gene ends were 0 bases for V and 7 bases for J; bases not matched to a gene: 2. The CDR3 is 13 amino acids. The CDR3 sequence: CSARDGTAEKLFF. CDR3 coding DNA: TGCAGTGCTAGAGATGGGACAGCTGAAAAACTGTTTTTT.